This T cell receptor (beta chain) is from a study of T cell responses to AZD1222 COVID-19 vaccine. The repertoire was sequenced with immunoSEQ multiplex PCR; TCRdb's copy has only in-frame clones and lacks some. Of 110,000 to 150,000 clones in the sample, approximately 89% are singletons; the top ten hold around 2.8%. This CDR3 has 16 amino acids. V was clipped by 4 bases and J by 0 bases, with 15 bases between them. Germline V CDR1 and CDR2: LGHNA, YNFKEQ. Study-wide findings and caveats: Increased Spike-specific TCR breadth and depth were observed after two AZD1222 doses. Repertoires were obtained solely post-peak T cell response. Dominant CD4 TCR responses targeted spike regions 160-218 and 743-854. Clonal diversity was possibly underestimated, and white British individuals and females predominated among donors.

Regarding this clone: Antigen: not known.

This clonotype was sampled from an adult in good health. The specimen comprised peripheral blood, sampled on day 0 of AZD1222 vaccination. V and J are TRBV4-2 and TRBJ1-1; possible D gene TRBD1, 5 bases. The CDR3 sequence is CASSLSYRSMNTEAFF. For the CDR3, the DNA is TGTGCCAGCAGCCTATCTTACAGGTCCATGAACACTGAAGCTTTCTTT.